One T cell receptor beta chain is described in this entry. Its antigen is not identified. The data were obtained in a study of T cell responses to AZD1222 COVID-19 vaccine. General observations from the study: Spike-wide vaccine-associated CD4 TCRs dominated at 160-218 and 743-854. Clonal diversity was possibly underestimated, and white British individuals and females predominated among donors.

V lost 2 bases and J lost 2; bases outside the gene matches: 5. CDR1 and CDR2 from the germline V gene are SGDLS and YYNGEE. This CDR3 has 15 residues. Here immunoSEQ multiplex PCR was the method, and the copy in TCRdb shows in-frame clones only, minus some. The data hold around 100,000 clones, with approximately 81% observed a single time. This TCR derives from an adult who received the AZD1222 COVID-19 vaccine. The V and J genes are TRBV9 and TRBJ2-7; 9 positions agree with TRBD1. The sequencing used peripheral blood, collected 28 days after the second AZD1222 dose. As DNA, the CDR3 is TGTGCCAGCAGCGTCGGACAGGGGTCAACCTACGAGCAGTACTTC. Amino acid sequence: CASSVGQGSTYEQYF.